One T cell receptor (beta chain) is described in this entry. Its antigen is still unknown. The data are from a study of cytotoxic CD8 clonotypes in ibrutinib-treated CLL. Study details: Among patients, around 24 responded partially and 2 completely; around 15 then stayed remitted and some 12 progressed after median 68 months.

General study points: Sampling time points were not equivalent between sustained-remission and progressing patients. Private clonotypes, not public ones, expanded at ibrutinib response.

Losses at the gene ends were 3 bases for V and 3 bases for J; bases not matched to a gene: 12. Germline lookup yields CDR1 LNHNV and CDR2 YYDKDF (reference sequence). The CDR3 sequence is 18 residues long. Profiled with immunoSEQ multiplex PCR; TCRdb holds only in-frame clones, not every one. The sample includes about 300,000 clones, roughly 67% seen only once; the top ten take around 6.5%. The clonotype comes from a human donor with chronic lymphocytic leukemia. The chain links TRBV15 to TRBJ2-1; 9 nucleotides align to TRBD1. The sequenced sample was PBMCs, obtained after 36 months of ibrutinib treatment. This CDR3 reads CATSRGASGTGFYNEQFF. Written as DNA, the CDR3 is TGTGCCACCAGCAGGGGAGCATCTGGGACAGGGTTCTACAATGAGCAGTTCTTC.